This passage covers 12 T cell receptor beta chains from one sample sequenced in a study of OX40 agonist ivuxolimab in advanced cancers. Profiling relied on immunoSEQ multiplex PCR, and the TCRdb table lists in-frame clones only, not all of them. The sample includes around 100,000 clones, 75% to 90% seen only once; the top ten take around 0.16%. Sequenced here: CD4+ or CD8+ T cells sorted from blood, sampled in a trial of the OX40 agonist ivuxolimab. The receptor source for this set is an adult with an advanced solid tumor such as melanoma, head and neck, liver or kidney cancer.

The V and J genes are TRBV5-1 and TRBJ2-7; TRBD1 or TRBD2 may be the D gene (5 bases each). V shed 4 bases and J shed 0 bases, with 17 bases lying between them. This CDR3 has 16 residues. Germline CDR1 and CDR2: SGHRS and YFSETQ. CDR3 sequence (DNA): TGCGCCAGCAGCCCTGGGACCACCAGGAGCTCCTACGAGCAGTACTTC. Its protein is CASSPGTTRSSYEQYF.

This rearrangement joins TRBV6-1 to TRBJ1-6; D is unclear. The CDR3 contains 13 residues. The V gene's germline CDR1 is MNHNS and CDR2 SASEGT. V was trimmed by 0 bases and J by 9 bases, leaving 6 bases between them. CDR3 in DNA: TGTGCCAGCAGTGAAGCGGGGTTTTCACCCCTCCACTTT. It is translated as CASSEAGFSPLHF.

The table lists this clone with a count of one. The chain has TRBV7-7 and TRBJ2-2, with 8 bases matching TRBD1. The CDR3 has 15 residues. Trimming cost V 3 bases and J 7 bases; bases outside gene matches: 7. Germline CDR1 is SSHAT and CDR2 is FNYEAQ (reference sequence). CDR3 residues: CASSLEGQVGGELFF. In DNA, the CDR3 is TGTGCCAGCAGCTTGGAGGGACAGGTCGGCGGGGAGCTGTTTTTT.

V usage is TRBV6-5 and J usage is TRBJ1-5; D ambiguous. Germline V gives CDR1 MNHEY, CDR2 SVGAGI. Between the trimmed V and J ends, which lost 1 base and 7 bases, there was a span of 8 bases. This CDR3 spans 13 amino acids. The chain's CDR3 is CASSYWVGQPQHF. DNA for the CDR3: TGTGCCAGCAGTTACTGGGTGGGCCAGCCCCAGCATTTT.

The V gene is TRBV19, the J gene TRBJ1-5, with D unclear. Germline CDR1 reads LNHDA; CDR2 reads SQIVND (reference sequence). V shed 7 bases and J shed 5 bases, with 12 bases lying between them. The CDR3 totals 13 residues. In nucleotides, the CDR3 is TGTGCCAGTACCGAGACATCTTATCAGCCCCAGCATTTT. This gives the protein CASTETSYQPQHF.

The genes are TRBV6-1 and TRBJ2-7; 8 positions agree with TRBD1. The length of the CDR3 is 13 residues. The V segment lost 6 bases and the J segment 1 base; nucleotides outside the gene matches: 2. Germline assignment: CDR1 MNHNS and CDR2 SASEGT. The CDR3 loop is CASRRQGSYEQYF. The CDR3 DNA follows: TGTGCCAGCAGAAGACAGGGGTCCTACGAGCAGTACTTC.

This chain joins TRBV30 and TRBJ1-1, with no clear D. Deletions cut 0 bases from V and 1 base from J, with 9 bases between. CDR3 length: 14 amino acids. Germline CDR1 and CDR2: GTSNPN and SVGIG (reference sequence). In DNA form, the CDR3 reads TGTGCCTGGAGTGTACAGTTAACGAACACTGAAGCTTTCTTT. This gives the protein CAWSVQLTNTEAFF.

The V call is TRBV9, the J call TRBJ2-7; D is unresolved. CDR3 length equals 15 residues. The V and J ends lost 0 bases and 2 bases respectively, with 12 bases between them. CDR1 is SGDLS and CDR2 is YYNGEE in the germline V gene. CDR3 DNA sequence: TGTGCCAGCAGCGTAGGAGGTAGTTTCGCCTACGAGCAGTACTTC. This translates into CASSVGGSFAYEQYF.

The chain carries TRBV5-1 and TRBJ2-5; 7 nucleotides match TRBD1. CDR3 length: 17 amino acids. The trim removed 0 bases at V and 1 base at J, leaving 9 bases unmatched. Germline V gene data show CDR1 as SGHRS and CDR2 as YFSETQ. The CDR3 is CASSLGQGTLIQETQYF. CDR3 sequence (DNA): TGCGCCAGCAGCTTGGGACAGGGAACGTTAATCCAAGAGACCCAGTACTTC. Supplemented by reference TRBV5-1 and TRBJ2-5, the full variable domain reads KAGVTQTPRYLIKTRGQQVTLSCSPISGHRSVSWYQQTPGQGLQFLFEYFSETQRNKGNFPGRFSGRQFSNSRSEMNVSTLELGDSALYLCASSLGQGTLIQETQYFGPGTRLLVL.

The gene calls are TRBV19 and TRBJ1-1; 8 nucleotides agree with TRBD1. J was trimmed by 5 bases and V by 6 bases; bases with no gene match: 8. The CDR3 has 14 amino acids. Germline lookup yields CDR1 LNHDA and CDR2 SQIVND (reference sequence). The CDR3 nucleotides read TGTGCCAGTAGATATCGGACAGGGCTAACTGAAGCTTTCTTT. This codes for CASRYRTGLTEAFF.

This rearrangement joins TRBV5-4 to TRBJ2-5; the D is unclear. CDR3 length: 13 residues. Germline lookup yields CDR1 SGHNT and CDR2 YYREEE (reference sequence). V was shortened by 0 bases and J by 3 bases, with 6 bases between the two germline ends. The CDR3 DNA sequence: TGTGCCAGCAGCTTGGTTGACAAAGAGACCCAGTACTTC. Protein: CASSLVDKETQYF. Filled out from reference TRBV5-4 and TRBJ2-5, the complete variable domain reads ETGVTQSPTHLIKTRGQQVTLRCSSQSGHNTVSWYQQALGQGPQFIFQYYREEENGRGNFPPRFSGLQFPNYSSELNVNALELDDSALYLCASSLVDKETQYFGPGTRLLVL.

In this sample, this clone turned up once. The chain uses TRBV5-4 and TRBJ2-2, with a weak D call TRBD1 (5 bases). The CDR3 runs to 14 residues. The V end lost 5 bases, the J end lost 4 bases, and 12 bases lay between the germline ends. CDR1 and CDR2 from the germline V gene are SGHNT and YYREEE (reference sequence). Written as DNA, the CDR3 is TGTGCCAGCAGGGGGCCGCGGACCACCGGGGAGCTGTTTTTT. This gives the protein CASRGPRTTGELFF.